Each of the 25 T cell receptor beta chains below was sequenced from the same sample in a study of human CD8 memory T cell subsets. Sequencing libraries of TCR beta were made by UMI-labeled 5' RACE. With the 5' RACE reads reprocessed, TCRdb shows one record per CDR3 protein and no DNA. The listing contains fewer than 6,500 distinct CDR3 sequences. TPEX cells, early memory CD8+ T cells with exhausted-like traits, were CCR7+ PD-1+ TIGIT+. Sequencing was performed on CD8+ T cells from PBMCs. The receptors shown here come from a human donor in good health.

Here the CDR3 reads CASSQGRGSYNEQFF. The J gene is TRBJ2-1, the V gene TRBV3-1. Germline assignment: CDR1 LGHDT and CDR2 YNNKEL (reference sequence). The CDR3 extends over 15 amino acids.

The chain recombines TRBV29-1 with TRBJ2-7. This CDR3 is built from 13 residues. Germline V lookup: CDR1 SQVTM, CDR2 ANQGSEA. This CDR3 reads CSVVLSLSNEQYF.

This chain connects TRBV9 to TRBJ1-2; with no DNA, the TCRdb D assignment of TRBD1 cannot be verified. The V gene's germline CDR1 is SGDLS and CDR2 YYNGEE. The CDR3 has 15 residues. CDR3 protein: CASSVDGTDNYGYTF.

In terms of frequency, this clonotype is medium-sized (0.01 to 0.1%). The gene calls are TRBV28 and TRBJ1-5. The CDR3 consists of 16 residues. Germline CDR1 MDHEN, CDR2 SYDVKM. CDR3 in amino acids: CASSSKAGFGNQPQHF.

J is TRBJ2-1 and V is TRBV29-1; TCRdb proposes TRBD1, but this gene call is untestable without DNA. Germline CDR1 reads SQVTM; CDR2 reads ANQGSEA. There are 14 residues in the CDR3. CDR3 region: CSVEGQGAVNEQFF.

In terms of frequency, this clonotype is medium-sized. The gene calls are TRBV29-1 and TRBJ1-2. This CDR3 is 12 amino acids long. Germline loops: CDR1 SQVTM, CDR2 ANQGSEA. CDR3 residues: CSVATGNYGYTF. The whole variable domain, remainder taken from reference TRBV29-1 and TRBJ1-2, is SAVISQKPSRDICQRGTSLTIQCQVDSQVTMMFWYRQQPGQSLTLIATANQGSEATYESGFVIDKFPISRPNLTFSTLTVSNMSPEDSSIYLCSVATGNYGYTFGSGTRLTVV.

V and J are TRBV4-1 and TRBJ2-1; TCRdb's D gene call, TRBD1, goes unchecked for lack of DNA. Germline V lookup: CDR1 MGHRA, CDR2 YSYEKL. This CDR3 comprises 15 residues. The chain's CDR3 is CASSQEGTGFGEQFF.

The rearrangement links TRBV28 to TRBJ1-5; no DNA is available, so the TRBD1 call from TCRdb remains unchecked. The V gene's germline CDR1 is MDHEN and CDR2 SYDVKM. The CDR3 runs to 17 residues. This CDR3 reads CATLTTGVESSNQPQHF.

The genes are TRBV20-1 and TRBJ2-7; there is no DNA to check the TCRdb D call of TRBD1. The CDR3 has 15 amino acids. Germline CDR1 is DFQATT and CDR2 is SNEGSKA (reference sequence). The CDR3 spells CSARDPGSPVYEQYF.

This sequence joins TRBV4-2 and TRBJ1-1; TCRdb proposes TRBD1, but this gene call is untestable without DNA. The CDR3 consists of 15 residues. The germline V gene has CDR1 LGHNA and CDR2 YNFKEQ. The CDR3 spells CASRIRTGLNTEAFF.

The V call is TRBV7-9, the J call TRBJ2-7. Per germline, CDR1 SEHNR and CDR2 FQNEAQ (reference sequence). This CDR3 is 15 amino acids long. CDR3 sequence: CASSLETGYGYEQYF.

The CDR3 is CASSGAGLADNEQFF. V is TRBV6-1 and J is TRBJ2-1; the D call from TCRdb, TRBD2, cannot be confirmed without DNA. This CDR3 has 15 residues. Germline CDR1 reads MNHNS; CDR2 reads SASEGT.

The V and J genes are TRBV12-3 or TRBV12-4 and TRBJ2-7; TCRdb names TRBD2, which stays unverified in the absence of DNA. This CDR3 region has 14 residues. The CDR3 reads CASSRAPETYEQYF.

The rearrangement joins TRBV28 to TRBJ1-1; checking the TCRdb D call of TRBD1 is not possible without DNA. The CDR3 is made up of 14 amino acids. Germline CDR1 and CDR2: MDHEN and SYDVKM. The CDR3 sequence is CASSFRGLDTEAFF.

The J gene is TRBJ1-2, the V gene TRBV6-6. Germline CDR1 and CDR2: MNHNY and SVGAGI (reference sequence). The CDR3 totals 12 residues. The CDR3 sequence is CASSYGMGGYTF.

This rearrangement joins TRBV7-9 to TRBJ2-1. The CDR3 spans 15 residues. CDR1 and CDR2 from the germline V gene are SEHNR and FQNEAQ (reference sequence). CDR3 sequence reads: CASSLDSPTYNEQFF.

This sequence joins TRBV28 and TRBJ2-5; absent DNA, TCRdb's TRBD1 call cannot be checked. Germline V gene data show CDR1 as MDHEN and CDR2 as SYDVKM. This CDR3 region has 15 residues. CDR3: CASSLPRLGGETQYF.

The V and J genes are TRBV2 and TRBJ1-5; TCRdb's assignment of TRBD1 cannot be checked, as there is no DNA. Germline V gene lookup returns CDR1 SNHLY and CDR2 FYNNEI. The CDR3 extends over 20 amino acids. The CDR3 loop is CASSEVTGTGIVGGNQPQHF.

The chain employs TRBV27 and TRBJ2-7; TCRdb's assignment of TRBD2 cannot be checked, as there is no DNA. Germline lookup yields CDR1 MNHEY and CDR2 SMNVEV (reference sequence). This CDR3 contains 15 residues. The CDR3 reads CASSSRTSGAYEQYF.

This clonotype is called medium-sized based on its frequency. The V gene is TRBV4-1, the J gene TRBJ2-7; as DNA is missing, the TRBD1 call by TCRdb cannot be tested. Germline V gene sequence: CDR1 MGHRA, CDR2 YSYEKL. The CDR3 contains 16 residues. CDR3 amino acids: CASSQDVTGGAYEQYF.

The chain links TRBV16 to TRBJ1-1; TCRdb's D call, TRBD1, is unchecked because there is no DNA. The CDR3 is made up of 16 amino acids. CDR1 and CDR2 (germline): KGHSY, FQNENV. The CDR3 protein is CASSQSPLSRNTEAFF.

The chain recombines TRBV25-1 with TRBJ1-4. The CDR3 has 16 residues. CDR1 MGHDK and CDR2 SYGVNS come from the germline V gene. CDR3 sequence reads: CASSEYGSEESEKLFF. Based on the CDR3 plus reference TRBV25-1 and TRBJ1-4, the full variable domain is EADIYQTPRYLVIGTGKKITLECSQTMGHDKMYWYQQDPGMELHLIHYSYGVNSTEKGDLSSESTVSRIRTEHFPLTLESARPSHTSQYLCASSEYGSEESEKLFFGSGTQLSVL.

The chain joins TRBV7-8 to TRBJ2-1. The CDR3 has 15 amino acids. Germline CDR1 reads SGHVS; CDR2 reads FQNEAQ. The CDR3 loop reads CASRKKSTRSNEQFF.

V usage is TRBV5-1 and J usage is TRBJ2-5; TCRdb lists TRBD2, though no DNA is available to test this call. Germline V gives CDR1 SGHRS, CDR2 YFSETQ. There are 17 residues in the CDR3. This CDR3 is CASSLGSGRPQQETQYF.

The chain has TRBV20-1 and TRBJ2-1; there is no DNA to check the TCRdb D call of TRBD2. Germline V gene lookup returns CDR1 DFQATT and CDR2 SNEGSKA (reference sequence). This CDR3 is built from 16 residues. The CDR3 region is CSARDHMREAYNEQFF.